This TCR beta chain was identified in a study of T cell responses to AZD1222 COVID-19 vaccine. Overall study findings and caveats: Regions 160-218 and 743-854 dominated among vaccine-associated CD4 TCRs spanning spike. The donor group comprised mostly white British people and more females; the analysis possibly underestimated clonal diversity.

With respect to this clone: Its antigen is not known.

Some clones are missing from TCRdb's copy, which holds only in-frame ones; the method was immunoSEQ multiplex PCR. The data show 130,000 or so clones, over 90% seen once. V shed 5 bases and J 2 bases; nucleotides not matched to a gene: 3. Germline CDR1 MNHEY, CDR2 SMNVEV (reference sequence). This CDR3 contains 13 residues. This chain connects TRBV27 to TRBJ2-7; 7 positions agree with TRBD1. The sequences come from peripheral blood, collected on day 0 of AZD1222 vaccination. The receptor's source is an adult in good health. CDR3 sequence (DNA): TGTGCCAGCAGTGCAGACAGGGCCTACGAGCAGTACTTC. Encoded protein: CASSADRAYEQYF.